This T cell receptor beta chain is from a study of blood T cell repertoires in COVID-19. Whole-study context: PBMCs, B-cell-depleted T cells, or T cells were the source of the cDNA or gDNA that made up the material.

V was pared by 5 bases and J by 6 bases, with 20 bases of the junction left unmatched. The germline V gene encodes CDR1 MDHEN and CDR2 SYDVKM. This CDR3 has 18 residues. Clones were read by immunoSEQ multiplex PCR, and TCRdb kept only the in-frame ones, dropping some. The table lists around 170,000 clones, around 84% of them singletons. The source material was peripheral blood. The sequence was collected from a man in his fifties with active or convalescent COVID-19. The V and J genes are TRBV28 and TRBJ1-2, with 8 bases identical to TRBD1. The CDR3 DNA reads TGTGCCAGCAGTCCGAACCTACGGACAGGGAGGGTCATGGATGGCTACACCTTC. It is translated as CASSPNLRTGRVMDGYTF.